This T cell receptor (beta chain) was identified in a study of T-cell memory formation after mild COVID-19. Study-level points and caveats: Contracting CD4+ clones lay largely in CM and EM, with CD8+ ones residing in EMRA. A second wave expanding day 15 to 37 was CD4+-biased; contracting clones were balanced.

Trimming took off 1 base at V and 0 bases at J, with 4 bases between the two ends. The CDR3 sequence is 13 residues long. Germline CDR1 and CDR2: SGDLS and YYNGEE. The sample holds a few counts of this clonotype. Its antigen is undetermined. Using its own MiXCR run on the 5' RACE reads, TCRdb lists one record per CDR3 protein. The sample shows fewer than 200,000 distinct CDR3 sequences, about a fifth of them seen only once. The sample consisted of PBMCs or a T cell subset sorted from them (not recorded which). This TCR derives from an adult woman who had mild COVID-19 (a few samples of this study predate the infection). Cell type and time point are not known. The gene calls are TRBV9 and TRBJ1-1; D is uncertain. In DNA, the CDR3 is TGTGCCAGCAGCGTACCAGTGAACACTGAAGCTTTCTTT. Amino acids: CASSVPVNTEAFF.